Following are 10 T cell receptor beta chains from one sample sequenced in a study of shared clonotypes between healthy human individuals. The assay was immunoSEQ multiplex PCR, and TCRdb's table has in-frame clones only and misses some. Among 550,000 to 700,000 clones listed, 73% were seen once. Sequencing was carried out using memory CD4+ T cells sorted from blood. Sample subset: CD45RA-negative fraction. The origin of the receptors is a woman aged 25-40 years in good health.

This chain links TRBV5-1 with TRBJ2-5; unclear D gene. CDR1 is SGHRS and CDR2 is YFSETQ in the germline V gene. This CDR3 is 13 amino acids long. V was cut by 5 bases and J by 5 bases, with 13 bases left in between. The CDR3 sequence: CASRRTIAETQYF. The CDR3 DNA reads TGCGCCAGCAGGAGAACTATCGCGGAGACCCAGTACTTC.

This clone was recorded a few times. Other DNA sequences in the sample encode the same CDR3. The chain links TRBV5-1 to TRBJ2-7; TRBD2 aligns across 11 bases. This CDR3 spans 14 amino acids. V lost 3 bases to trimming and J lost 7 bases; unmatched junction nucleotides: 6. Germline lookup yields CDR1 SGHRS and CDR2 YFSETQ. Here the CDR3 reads CASSSGTSGTEQYF. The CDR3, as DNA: TGCGCCAGCAGCTCCGGGACTAGCGGTACGGAGCAGTACTTC.

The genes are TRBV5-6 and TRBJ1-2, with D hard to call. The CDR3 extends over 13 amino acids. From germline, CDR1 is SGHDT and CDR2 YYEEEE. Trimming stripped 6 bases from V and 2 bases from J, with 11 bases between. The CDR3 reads CASNSNLNYGYTF. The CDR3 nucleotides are TGTGCCAGCAACTCGAACCTCAACTATGGCTACACCTTC.

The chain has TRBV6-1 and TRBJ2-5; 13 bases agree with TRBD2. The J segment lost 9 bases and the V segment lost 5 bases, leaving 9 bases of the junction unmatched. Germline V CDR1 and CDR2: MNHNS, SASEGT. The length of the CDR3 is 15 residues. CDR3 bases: TGTGCCAGCAGTAACGGACTAGCGGGAGCATCGGCCCAGTACTTC. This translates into CASSNGLAGASAQYF.

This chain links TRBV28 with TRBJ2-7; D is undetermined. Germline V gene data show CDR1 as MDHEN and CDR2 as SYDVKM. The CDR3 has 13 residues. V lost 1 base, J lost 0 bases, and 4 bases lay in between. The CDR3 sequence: CASSLYNSYEQYF. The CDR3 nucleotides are TGTGCCAGCAGTTTATACAACTCCTACGAGCAGTACTTC.

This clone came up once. CDR3 nucleotides: TGTGCCAGCAGAGGCCAGACAGACCGGGACTCATCCTACGAGCAGTACTTC. This translates into CASRGQTDRDSSYEQYF. The chain recombines TRBV2 with TRBJ2-7; tentative D call: TRBD2 (6 bases). Germline V lookup: CDR1 SNHLY, CDR2 FYNNEI. This CDR3 comprises 17 residues. V was pared by 6 bases and J by 1 base, with 22 bases between.

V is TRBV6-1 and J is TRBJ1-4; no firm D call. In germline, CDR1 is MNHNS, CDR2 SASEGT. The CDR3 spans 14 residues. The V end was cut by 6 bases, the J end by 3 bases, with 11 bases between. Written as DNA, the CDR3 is TGTGCCAGCAGAGACTATGGCTCTAATGAAAAACTGTTTTTT. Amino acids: CASRDYGSNEKLFF.

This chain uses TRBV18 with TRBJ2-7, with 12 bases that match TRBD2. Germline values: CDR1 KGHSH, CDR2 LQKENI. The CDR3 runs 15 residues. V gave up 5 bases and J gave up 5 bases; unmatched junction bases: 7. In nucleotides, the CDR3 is TGTGCCAGCTCAGAGACTAGCGGGAGTCTACACGAGCAGTACTTC. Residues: CASSETSGSLHEQYF.

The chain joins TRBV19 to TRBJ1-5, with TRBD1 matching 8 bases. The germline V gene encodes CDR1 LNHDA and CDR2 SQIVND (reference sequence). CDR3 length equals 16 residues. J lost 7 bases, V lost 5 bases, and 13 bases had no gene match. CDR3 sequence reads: CASSPRGQGREQPQHF. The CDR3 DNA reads TGTGCCAGTAGTCCTCGCGGACAGGGTCGAGAGCAGCCCCAGCATTTT. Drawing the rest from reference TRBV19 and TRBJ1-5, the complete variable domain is DGGITQSPKYLFRKEGQNVTLSCEQNLNHDAMYWYRQDPGQGLRLIYYSQIVNDFQKGDIAEGYSVSREKKESFPLTVTSAQKNPTAFYLCASSPRGQGREQPQHFGDGTRLSIL.

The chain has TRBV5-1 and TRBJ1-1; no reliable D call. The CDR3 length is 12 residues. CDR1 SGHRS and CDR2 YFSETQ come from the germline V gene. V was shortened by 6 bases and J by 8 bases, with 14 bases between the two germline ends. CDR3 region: CASKRAGREAFF. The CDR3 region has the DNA TGCGCCAGCAAAAGGGCAGGCAGGGAAGCTTTCTTT. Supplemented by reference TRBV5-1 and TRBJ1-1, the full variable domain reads KAGVTQTPRYLIKTRGQQVTLSCSPISGHRSVSWYQQTPGQGLQFLFEYFSETQRNKGNFPGRFSGRQFSNSRSEMNVSTLELGDSALYLCASKRAGREAFFGQGTRLTVV.